The 17 T cell receptor beta chains below all came from one sample that was sequenced in a study of shared clonotypes between healthy human individuals. Sequencing used immunoSEQ multiplex PCR; TCRdb keeps in-frame clones, though not all of them. Here the sample spans about 980,000 clones, 76% being singletons. The sequencing sample was made of memory CD4+ T cells sorted from blood. Subset: CD45RA-negative fraction. These receptors were collected from a young man in good health.

This clone was seen only a few times. The chain joins TRBV5-1 to TRBJ2-2; D remains unclear. The germline V gene encodes CDR1 SGHRS and CDR2 YFSETQ. The V end was cut by 4 bases, the J end by 0 bases, with 13 bases between. The CDR3 has 16 residues. CDR3: CASSPGGSPNTGELFF. CDR3 coding DNA: TGCGCCAGCAGCCCCGGTGGCTCTCCGAACACCGGGGAGCTGTTTTTT.

The V and J genes are TRBV7-2 and TRBJ1-3; TRBD1 is a possible D gene (6 bases). Trimming took off 7 bases at V and 4 bases at J, with 14 bases between the two ends. Germline CDR1 SGHTA, CDR2 FQGNSA. This CDR3 comprises 14 residues. In nucleotides, the CDR3 is TGTGCCAGCACCCCACGGGGGCTCGGAAACACCATATATTTT. Translating gives CASTPRGLGNTIYF. Supplemented by reference TRBV7-2 and TRBJ1-3, the full variable domain reads GAGVSQSPSNKVTEKGKDVELRCDPISGHTALYWYRQSLGQGLEFLIYFQGNSAPDKSGLPSDRFSAERTGGSVSTLTIQRTQQEDSAVYLCASTPRGLGNTIYFGEGSWLTVV.

This clone was found many times. V gene TRBV9 combines with J gene TRBJ1-1; D is undetermined. Germline V CDR1 and CDR2: SGDLS, YYNGEE. With 4 bases removed from V and 5 bases from J, the gap between germline ends came to 15 bases. CDR3 length: 14 residues. CDR3 loop: CASSPTVMGTEAFF. The CDR3 DNA reads as TGTGCCAGCAGCCCGACGGTGATGGGGACTGAAGCTTTCTTT.

This chain links TRBV29-1 with TRBJ1-1; D not resolved. The CDR3 is 13 residues long. V lost 7 bases, J lost 0 bases, and 12 bases lay in between. Germline V CDR1 and CDR2: SQVTM, ANQGSEA. The CDR3, as DNA: TGCAGCGCCGACCCTAGCGTGAACACTGAAGCTTTCTTT. Translated: CSADPSVNTEAFF. The full variable domain, its missing parts supplied by reference TRBV29-1 and TRBJ1-1, is SAVISQKPSRDICQRGTSLTIQCQVDSQVTMMFWYRQQPGQSLTLIATANQGSEATYESGFVIDKFPISRPNLTFSTLTVSNMSPEDSSIYLCSADPSVNTEAFFGQGTRLTVV.

This clone was counted between two and nine times. V and J are TRBV7-6 and TRBJ2-3, with D possibly being TRBD2 (5 bases). V was cut by 5 bases and J by 2 bases, with 14 bases left in between. Germline CDR1 is SGHVS and CDR2 is FNYEAQ. The CDR3 extends over 15 amino acids. The CDR3 here is CASSPDSIDTDTQYF. The CDR3 coding sequence is TGTGCCAGCAGCCCGGACTCAATTGACACAGATACGCAGTATTTT.

This chain joins TRBV2 and TRBJ1-2, with a weak D call TRBD1 (6 bases). Germline values: CDR1 SNHLY, CDR2 FYNNEI. The CDR3 length is 13 residues. The germline V and J ends were trimmed by 6 bases and 6 bases, with 14 bases remaining between them. The CDR3 sequence: CASSEQGLDGYTF. The CDR3 DNA reads TGTGCCAGCAGCGAACAGGGTCTAGATGGCTACACCTTC.

Turning to this clone: This sample also contains other DNA sequences that code for the same CDR3. This chain joins TRBV7-2 and TRBJ2-3, with 8 bases fitting TRBD2. The CDR3 consists of 15 residues. Trimming removed 2 bases from V and 1 base from J; junction bases left unmatched: 2. Germline CDR1 is SGHTA and CDR2 is FQGNSA. CDR3 protein: CASSLQTSGTDTQYF. DNA for the CDR3: TGTGCCAGCAGCTTACAGACTAGCGGCACAGATACGCAGTATTTT.

CDR3 loop: CASSDKRTYEQYF. The CDR3 coding sequence is TGTGCCAGCAGTGATAAGCGAACCTACGAGCAGTACTTC. The chain links TRBV6-1 to TRBJ2-7; D uncertain. The CDR3 is made up of 13 amino acids. Trimming cost V 3 bases and J 2 bases, with 8 bases left between them. In germline, CDR1 is MNHNS, CDR2 SASEGT.

Written as DNA, the CDR3 is TGTGCCAGTAGTCTCCATGGGCCACAGGGATTCGGTAGCAATCAGCCCCAGCATTTT. This gives the protein CASSLHGPQGFGSNQPQHF. The chain recombines TRBV19 with TRBJ1-5, with D perhaps matching TRBD1 (6 bases). The CDR3 length is 19 residues. V was trimmed by 5 bases and J by 0 bases, leaving 23 bases between them. Germline CDR1 reads LNHDA; CDR2 reads SQIVND (reference sequence).

CDR3 DNA: TGTGCCAGCAGTTGGCGGTGGAATGAAAAACTGTTTTTT. Translation: CASSWRWNEKLFF. V is TRBV6-5 and J is TRBJ1-4, with no clear D. The CDR3 extends over 13 amino acids. V lost 4 bases and J 5 bases, leaving 8 bases between the germline ends. CDR1 is MNHEY and CDR2 is SVGAGI in the germline V gene.

The count of this clone is one. Other nucleotide sequences from this sample produce the same CDR3. The chain recombines TRBV7-9 with TRBJ1-4; D is possibly TRBD1 (5 bases). The germline gives CDR1 SEHNR, CDR2 FQNEAQ (reference sequence). This CDR3 region has 12 residues. V was trimmed by 5 bases and J by 8 bases, leaving 9 bases between them. The CDR3: CASSRRDEKLFF. CDR3 bases: TGTGCCAGCAGCCGGCGGGACGAAAAACTGTTTTTT.

V gene TRBV5-1 combines with J gene TRBJ1-2; TRBD1 is a possible D gene (5 bases). Trimming left V 4 bases short and J 4 bases short, with 14 bases between. The CDR3 extends over 14 amino acids. The germline V gene has CDR1 SGHRS and CDR2 YFSETQ. CDR3 in amino acids: CASSPADSSYGYTF. CDR3 coding DNA: TGCGCCAGCAGCCCGGCCGACAGCAGCTATGGCTACACCTTC.

This sequence joins TRBV10-1 and TRBJ2-7; TRBD2 matches 9 bases. The CDR3 sequence is 18 residues long. Trimming cost V 3 bases and J 4 bases; bases outside gene matches: 16. Germline values: CDR1 WNHNN, CDR2 SYGVQD (reference sequence). The CDR3 loop reads CASSDLGSLGLAPYEQYF. In nucleotides, the CDR3 is TGCGCCAGCAGTGACCTGGGGTCGTTGGGACTAGCCCCATACGAGCAGTACTTC.

This clone has more than one count but fewer than ten. The rearrangement uses TRBV9 and TRBJ2-2, with D maybe TRBD1 (5 bases). Germline values: CDR1 SGDLS, CDR2 YYNGEE. This CDR3 contains 12 residues. V was clipped by 2 bases and J by 7 bases, with 6 bases between them. CDR3 loop: CASSVRGGELFF. The CDR3 DNA reads as TGTGCCAGCAGCGTTAGGGGCGGGGAGCTGTTTTTT.

The chain employs TRBV7-9 and TRBJ1-3, with 7 bases aligning to TRBD1. The germline V gene has CDR1 SEHNR and CDR2 FQNEAQ (reference sequence). The CDR3 is made up of 15 amino acids. J lost 0 bases, V lost 5 bases, and 4 bases had no gene match. The CDR3 DNA reads as TGTGCCAGCAGCGAAAGACAGGGCTCTGGAAACACCATATATTTT. This sequence encodes CASSERQGSGNTIYF. The full variable domain, its missing parts supplied by reference TRBV7-9 and TRBJ1-3, is DTGVSQNPRHKITKRGQNVTFRCDPISEHNRLYWYRQTLGQGPEFLTYFQNEAQLEKSRLLSDRFSAERPKGSFSTLEIQRTEQGDSAMYLCASSERQGSGNTIYFGEGSWLTVV.

The V call is TRBV7-8, the J call TRBJ1-5; D is uncertain. This CDR3 contains 16 residues. Germline V gives CDR1 SGHVS, CDR2 FQNEAQ. Trimming took off 5 bases at V and 0 bases at J, with 14 bases between the two ends. CDR3: CASSLVMGNSNQPQHF. For the CDR3, the DNA is TGTGCCAGCAGCCTAGTGATGGGAAATAGCAATCAGCCCCAGCATTTT.

This chain links TRBV5-6 with TRBJ2-1; D is unresolved. The germline V and J ends were trimmed by 3 bases and 4 bases, with 14 bases remaining between them. This CDR3 region has 15 residues. Looked up from germline, CDR1 is SGHDT and CDR2 is YYEEEE. In DNA form, the CDR3 reads TGTGCCAGCAGCTCCGACTTACGGATTTACAATGAGCAGTTCTTC. Residues: CASSSDLRIYNEQFF.